This is a list of T cell receptor beta chains from one sample in a study of vaccination and CD4 T cells after COVID-19. TCRdb reanalysed the PCR reads using MiXCR and keeps one entry per CDR3 protein. Of about 16,000 distinct CDR3 sequences in the sample, less than 60% were seen once. No antigen has been assigned to these receptors. The material sequenced was CD4+ T cells from blood, cultured in vitro, taken before SARS-CoV-2 vaccination. The origin of the receptors is a human donor who had recovered from COVID-19. Each CDR3 is given with its conserved first and last residue. A D gene is named only where the DNA matches it firmly. Size tells how often a clone was seen (once, few, many) or the class of an expanded clone, and some rows leave it out.

TGTGCCAGCAGTTACCTCAAAGGGGCTACCTACGAGCAGTACTTC | CASSYLKGATYEQYF | TRBJ2-7 | TRBV6-5 | . | .
TGTGCCAGCAGTCCGTCCGGTCGGACAGGGGGGTCCGAGCAGTACTTC | CASSPSGRTGGSEQYF | TRBJ2-7 | TRBV6-1 | TRBD1 | .
TGTGCCAGCAGCAAAGGGAGGGGGGATGAAGCTTTCTTT | CASSKGRGDEAFF | TRBJ1-1 | TRBV21-1 | . | .
TGTGCCAGCAGCTCGCAGGGGTTGGGGACCGGGGAGCTGTTTTTT | CASSSQGLGTGELFF | TRBJ2-2 | TRBV7-6 | . | few
TGTGCCAGCAGTTTTGCCCTCTCCCTGATGGGTAACTATGGCTACACCTTC | CASSFALSLMGNYGYTF | TRBJ1-2 | TRBV28 | . | .
TGCAGTGCTGCCGAAGGGACTAGGAATAGGCGTACGCAGTATTTT | CSAAEGTRNRRTQYF | TRBJ2-3 | TRBV20-1 | TRBD2 | few
TGCAGTGCCGTCTCGGGACTACGTTACAATGAGCAGTTCTTC | CSAVSGLRYNEQFF | TRBJ2-1 | TRBV20-1 | TRBD2 | few
TGTGCCAGCAGCCTGCGACCCTCGAACACCGGGGAGCTGTTTTTT | CASSLRPSNTGELFF | TRBJ2-2 | TRBV7-8 | . | .
TGTGCCATCAGTGTTATGAGGAATGAGCAGTTCTTC | CAISVMRNEQFF | TRBJ2-1 | TRBV10-3 | . | .
TGTGCCAGCAGTGTAACAGGACAGGTGATGAATGAGCAGTTCTTC | CASSVTGQVMNEQFF | TRBJ2-1 | TRBV6-1 | TRBD1 | few
TGTGCCAGCAGACAGGTACCGGGGGGACTTGTCTTC | CASRQVPGGLVF | TRBJ2-1 | TRBV6-2/TRBV6-3 | TRBD2 | .
TGCAGTGCTAGGTGGCACAGAAGGGGCACTGAAGCTTTCTTT | CSARWHRRGTEAFF | TRBJ1-1 | TRBV20-1 | . | .
TGCAGTGCTAGACCACTACAGGGGATTTACTATGGCTACACCTTC | CSARPLQGIYYGYTF | TRBJ1-2 | TRBV20-1 | TRBD1 | .
TGTGCCAGCAGCTTCGGGACAGCCGCGGTCCCCCAGCATTTT | CASSFGTAAVPQHF | TRBJ1-5 | TRBV7-2 | TRBD1 | .
TGTGCCAGCAGCCCTGGACGATTCGGAGCCCAGTACTTC | CASSPGRFGAQYF | TRBJ2-5 | TRBV3-1 | . | few
TGTGCCAGCAGCTCGACAGGCTATGGCTACACCTTC | CASSSTGYGYTF | TRBJ1-2 | TRBV7-2 | . | .
TGTGCCAGTAGCCCAGTAGGCGCAGTGAGGGCCCGGGACACTGAAGCTTTCTTT | CASSPVGAVRARDTEAFF | TRBJ1-1 | TRBV19 | . | .
TGCAGCAGCGGGAGTCTGGGCGCCCATGAGCAGTTCTTC | CSSGSLGAHEQFF | TRBJ2-1 | TRBV20-1 | TRBD2 | .
TGTGCCAGCAGGGGTAGCGGGAGGGCAAATGAGCAGTTCTTC | CASRGSGRANEQFF | TRBJ2-1 | TRBV6-1 | TRBD2 | .
TGTGCCAGCAGCTCCCTTACGGGATCCCATAATTCACCCCTCCACTTT | CASSSLTGSHNSPLHF | TRBJ1-6 | TRBV7-8 | . | .
TGTGCCAGCGGAATACAGCTGGCCGGGGATAATTCACCCCTCCACTTT | CASGIQLAGDNSPLHF | TRBJ1-6 | TRBV6-1 | . | .
TGTGCCAGCAGTCCTTCCGCCGGTGAGGCCGGCTACACCTTC | CASSPSAGEAGYTF | TRBJ1-2 | TRBV6-1 | . | .
TGTGCCAGCAGTTCCATTGACCCAGGGGCGGGTCAGCCCCAGCATTTT | CASSSIDPGAGQPQHF | TRBJ1-5 | TRBV27 | . | .
TGCAGTGCTAGTTCTGGAGGGGCTAACTATGGCTACACCTTC | CSASSGGANYGYTF | TRBJ1-2 | TRBV20-1 | . | few
. | CASTNQTSMYLCASSFGGYGYTF | TRBJ1-2 | TRBV25-1 | . | .
TGCAGTGCTAGGACAGACAGAGGCGGGTTCGAGCAGTACTTC | CSARTDRGGFEQYF | TRBJ2-7 | TRBV20-1 | . | .